Detailed here is one T cell receptor beta chain. Its antigen is not identified. TCRdb keeps only in-frame clones here, not all; method: immunoSEQ multiplex PCR. The data contain tens of thousands of clones, about 93% of them singletons. The CDR3 is made up of 13 amino acids. Trimming removed 5 bases at V and 8 bases at J, with 15 bases between. The V gene's germline CDR1 is MNHEY and CDR2 SMNVEV (reference sequence). This specimen comes from a study of graft-versus-host responses after intestinal transplantation. The chain combines TRBV27 with TRBJ1-2, with D perhaps TRBD1 (5 bases). The sequence came from a human donor who received an intestinal transplant. The starting material was unstimulated CD8+ T cells sorted from spleen or lymph node cells, obtained before intestinal transplant. CDR3 sequence reads: CASSPGTARGYTF. The DNA of the CDR3 is TGTGCCAGCAGTCCGGGGACTGCTAGGGGCTACACCTTC.